Included here is one T cell receptor (beta chain) sequence, with context. Its antigen is not identified. This sample was included in a study of cytomegalovirus exposure and HLA in healthy donors. Study details: As released early, the data held roughly 85 million unique TCRs from HLA-typed donors. The study's findings and limits: The authors enumerated under 200 TCR beta chains as linked to cytomegalovirus. A link between a missense DCLRE1C variant and TCR beta V- and J-gene trimming emerged from a later analysis. Reportedly, TCR beta sequences accurately predicted HLA-A and HLA-B alleles in most subjects.

Germline V gene lookup returns CDR1 SGHRS and CDR2 YFSETQ. The CDR3 length is 13 residues. Deletions cut 1 base from V and 4 bases from J, with 8 bases between. Researchers ran the PCR with 60 Vbeta and 13 Jbeta primers. Data came from immunoSEQ multiplex PCR; TCRdb stores just in-frame clones and leaves some out. The sample has roughly 180,000 clones, around 70% seen once; the top ten hold around 3%. The chain is built from TRBV5-1 and TRBJ1-1, with D uncertain. This clonotype was sampled from a male donor in good health and CMV-seronegative. Sequencing was performed on PBMCs. The CDR3 is CASSLNSRTEAFF. Here the CDR3 DNA reads TGCGCCAGCAGCTTGAACAGCCGCACTGAAGCTTTCTTT.